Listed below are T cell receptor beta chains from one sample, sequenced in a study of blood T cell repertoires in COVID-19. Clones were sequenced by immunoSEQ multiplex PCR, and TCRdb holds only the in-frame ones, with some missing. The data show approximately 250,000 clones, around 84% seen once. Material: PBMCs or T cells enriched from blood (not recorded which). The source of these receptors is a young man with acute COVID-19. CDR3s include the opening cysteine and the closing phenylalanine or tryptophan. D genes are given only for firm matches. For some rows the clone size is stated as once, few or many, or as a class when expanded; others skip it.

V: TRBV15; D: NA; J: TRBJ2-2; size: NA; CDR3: CATSREGADTGELFF; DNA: TGTGCCACCAGCAGAGAGGGGGCGGACACCGGGGAGCTGTTTTTT
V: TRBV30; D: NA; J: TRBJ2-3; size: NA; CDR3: CAWKELDTQYF; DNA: TGTGCCTGGAAGGAGCTGGATACGCAGTATTTT
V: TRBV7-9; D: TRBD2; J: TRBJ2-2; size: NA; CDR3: CASSWGRAGELFF; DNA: TGTGCCAGCAGCTGGGGGAGGGCCGGGGAGCTGTTTTTT
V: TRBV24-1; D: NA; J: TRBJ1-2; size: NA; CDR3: CATSHLRGSNYGYTF; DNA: TGTGCCACCAGTCACCTGCGGGGCTCCAACTATGGCTACACCTTC
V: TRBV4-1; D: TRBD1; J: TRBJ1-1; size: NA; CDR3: CASSPRQGLGENTEAFF; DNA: TGCGCCAGCAGCCCTAGACAGGGGCTGGGGGAGAACACTGAAGCTTTCTTT
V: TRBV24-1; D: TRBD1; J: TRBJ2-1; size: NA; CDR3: CATSDPLRDRRFF; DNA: TGTGCCACCAGTGATCCCCTCCGGGACAGACGGTTCTTC
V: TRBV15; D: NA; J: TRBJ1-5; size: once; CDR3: CATSRVRGAGQPQHF; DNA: TGTGCCACCAGCAGAGTGCGGGGGGCCGGTCAGCCCCAGCATTTT
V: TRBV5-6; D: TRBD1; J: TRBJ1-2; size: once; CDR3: CASSLVVGQGPANYGYTF; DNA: TGTGCCAGCAGCTTGGTGGTCGGACAGGGCCCAGCTAACTATGGCTACACCTTC
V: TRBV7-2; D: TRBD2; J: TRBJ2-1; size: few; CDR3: CASSFPKRGGRDTYNEQFF; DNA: TGTGCCAGCAGCTTCCCCAAGCGGGGGGGCAGGGATACGTACAATGAGCAGTTCTTC
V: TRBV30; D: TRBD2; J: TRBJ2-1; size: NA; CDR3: CAWSQGGRTSDGYEQFF; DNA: TGTGCCTGGAGTCAAGGGGGGAGGACTAGCGATGGCTATGAGCAGTTCTTC
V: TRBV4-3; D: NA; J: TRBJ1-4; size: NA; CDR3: CASAQAENEKLFF; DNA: TGCGCCAGCGCTCAGGCCGAAAATGAAAAACTGTTTTTT
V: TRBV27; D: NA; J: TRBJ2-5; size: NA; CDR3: CASSPTPNQETQYF; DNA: TGTGCCAGCAGTCCAACACCGAACCAAGAGACCCAGTACTTC
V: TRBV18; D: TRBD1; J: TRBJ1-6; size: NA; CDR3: CASSPDRESSPLHF; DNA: TGTGCCAGCTCACCCGACAGGGAGAGCTCACCCCTCCACTTT
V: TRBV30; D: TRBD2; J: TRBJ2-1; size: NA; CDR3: CAWSSKAGVPYNEQFF; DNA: TGTGCCTGGAGTTCTAAGGCGGGAGTGCCCTACAATGAGCAGTTCTTC
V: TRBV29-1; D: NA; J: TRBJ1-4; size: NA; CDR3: CSVEGPRGEKLFF; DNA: TGCAGCGTTGAAGGGCCCCGAGGGGAAAAACTGTTTTTT
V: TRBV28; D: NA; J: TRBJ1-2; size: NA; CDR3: CASSLLGGKAGGYTF; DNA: TGTGCCAGCAGTTTATTAGGGGGAAAAGCGGGAGGCTACACCTTC
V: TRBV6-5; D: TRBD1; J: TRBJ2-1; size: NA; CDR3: CASTILPGQANEQFF; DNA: TGTGCCAGCACCATCCTTCCGGGACAGGCTAATGAGCAGTTCTTC
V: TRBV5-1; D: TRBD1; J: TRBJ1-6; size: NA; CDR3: CASSLYGTGDNSPLHF; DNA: TGCGCCAGCAGCTTGTACGGGACAGGGGATAATTCACCCCTCCACTTT
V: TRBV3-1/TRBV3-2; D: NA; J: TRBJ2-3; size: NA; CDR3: CASSPTGTSTDTQYF; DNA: TGTGCCAGCAGCCCGACAGGAACTAGCACAGATACGCAGTATTTT
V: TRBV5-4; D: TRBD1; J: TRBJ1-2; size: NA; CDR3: CASTPWGQGDYGYTF; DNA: TGTGCCAGCACCCCGTGGGGACAGGGCGACTATGGCTACACCTTC
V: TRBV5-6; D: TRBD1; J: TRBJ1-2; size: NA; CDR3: CASSRGQGAYGYTF; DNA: TGTGCCAGCAGCCGGGGACAGGGGGCTTATGGCTACACCTTC
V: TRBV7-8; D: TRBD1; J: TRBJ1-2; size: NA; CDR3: CASSSDRDSGYTF; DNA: TGTGCCAGCAGCTCCGACAGGGATTCGGGCTACACCTTC
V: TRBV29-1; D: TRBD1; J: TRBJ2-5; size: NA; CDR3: CSVDWTGQETQYF; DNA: TGCAGCGTTGACTGGACAGGGCAAGAGACCCAGTACTTC
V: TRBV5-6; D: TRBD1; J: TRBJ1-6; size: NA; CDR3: CASSRAFTGGVNSPLHF; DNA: TGTGCCAGCAGCCGCGCATTCACAGGGGGTGTTAATTCACCCCTCCACTTT
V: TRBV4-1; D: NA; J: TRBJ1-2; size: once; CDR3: CASSQVLEQAPFGYTF; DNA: TGCGCCAGCAGCCAAGTTCTCGAACAGGCGCCCTTCGGCTACACCTTC
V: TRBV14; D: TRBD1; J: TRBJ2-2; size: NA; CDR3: CASSHRGGANTGELFF; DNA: TGTGCCAGCAGCCATAGAGGGGGCGCGAACACCGGGGAGCTGTTTTTT
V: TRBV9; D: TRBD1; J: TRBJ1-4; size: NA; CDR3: CASSGQGAIGEKLFF; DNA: TGTGCCAGCAGCGGTCAGGGGGCGATAGGTGAAAAACTGTTTTTT
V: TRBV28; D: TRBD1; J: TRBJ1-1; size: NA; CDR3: CASSPRRQGNTEAFF; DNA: TGTGCCAGCAGCCCAAGACGACAGGGCAACACTGAAGCTTTCTTT
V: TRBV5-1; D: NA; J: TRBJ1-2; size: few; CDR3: CASSSNREANYGYTF; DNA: TGCGCCAGCAGCTCGAATCGAGAGGCAAACTATGGCTACACCTTC
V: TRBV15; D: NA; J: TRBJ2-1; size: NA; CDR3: CATSRDTEDNEQFF; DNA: TGTGCCACCAGCAGAGATACGGAGGACAATGAGCAGTTCTTC
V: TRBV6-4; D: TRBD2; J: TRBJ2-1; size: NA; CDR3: CASSEKAGGYNEQFF; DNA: TGTGCCAGCAGTGAAAAAGCGGGAGGGTACAATGAGCAGTTCTTC
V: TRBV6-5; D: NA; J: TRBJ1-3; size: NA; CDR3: CASGAARNTIYF; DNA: TGTGCCAGCGGGGCAGCTAGAAACACCATATATTTT
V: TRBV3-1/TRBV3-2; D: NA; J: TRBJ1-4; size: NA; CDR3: CASSHSGRGEKLFF; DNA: TGTGCCAGCAGCCACAGCGGGAGGGGGGAAAAACTGTTTTTT
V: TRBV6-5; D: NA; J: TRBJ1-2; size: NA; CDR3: CASRLLLPGYTF; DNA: TGTGCCAGCAGGTTACTACTTCCCGGCTACACCTTC
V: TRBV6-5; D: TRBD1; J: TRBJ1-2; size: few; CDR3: CASSPQGAGGYGYTF; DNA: TGTGCCAGCAGCCCACAGGGGGCAGGGGGCTATGGCTACACCTTC
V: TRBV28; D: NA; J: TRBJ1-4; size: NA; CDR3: CASSPQEKLFF; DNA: TGTGCCAGCAGCCCCCAGGAAAAACTGTTTTTT
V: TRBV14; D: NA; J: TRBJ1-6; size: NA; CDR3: CASSRMDSWDSPLHF; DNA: TGTGCCAGCAGCCGCATGGACAGTTGGGATTCACCCCTCCACTTT
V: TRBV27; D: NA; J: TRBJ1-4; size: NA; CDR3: CASSLSPGLGRWSFVNEKLFF; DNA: TGTGCCAGCAGTCTGTCCCCCGGACTTGGGCGGTGGTCGTTTGTTAATGAAAAACTGTTTTTT
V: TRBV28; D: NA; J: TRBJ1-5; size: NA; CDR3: CASSLTGSGKQPQHF; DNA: TGTGCCAGCAGTTTAACTGGGTCAGGGAAACAGCCCCAGCATTTT
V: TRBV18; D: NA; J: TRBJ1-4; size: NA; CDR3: CASSTLSWTANEKLFF; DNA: TGTGCCAGCTCGACCCTGTCCTGGACAGCTAATGAAAAACTGTTTTTT
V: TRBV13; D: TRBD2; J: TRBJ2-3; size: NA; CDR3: CASSPKATSGSTDTQYF; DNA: TGTGCCAGCAGCCCCAAAGCAACTAGCGGGAGCACAGATACGCAGTATTTT